Each of the 23 T cell receptor beta chains below was sequenced from the same sample in a study of CD8+CD57+ T cells in acquired aplastic anemia. The use of genomic DNA as template underpinned the TCR beta VDJ and CDR3 profiling. A single record per CDR3 protein comes from TCRdb applying MiXCR to the reads. Among under 350,000 distinct CDR3 sequences listed, 56% were seen once. Before being chosen for sequencing, patients had shown CD8+CD57+ cell expansion by flow cytometry. Sequences were obtained from sorted CD4+, CD8+, or CD8+CD57+ T cells (not recorded which) from PBMCs. The receptors were sampled from a human donor with aplastic anemia.

In this sample, this clonotype turned up a few times. The chain employs TRBV10-3 and TRBJ1-5; D not resolved. V lost 5 bases, J lost 2 bases, and 13 bases lay in between. This CDR3 is 15 amino acids long. The V gene's germline CDR1 is ENHRY and CDR2 SYGVKD. The CDR3, as DNA: TGTGCCATCAGTCCGGGAGGAGGCGGCAATCAGCCCCAGCATTTT. The encoded protein is CAISPGGGGNQPQHF.

This clonotype was seen only a few times. This chain links TRBV20-1 with TRBJ2-7; D may be TRBD2 (5 bases). The CDR3 sequence is 14 residues long. CDR1 is DFQATT and CDR2 is SNEGSKA in the germline V gene (reference sequence). The V end was cut by 3 bases, the J end by 3 bases, with 15 bases between. CDR3: CSASLTGRDYEQYF. As DNA, the CDR3 is TGCAGTGCTAGTCTAACCGGACGGGACTACGAGCAGTACTTC.

The CDR3 loop is CASNIQENTEAFF. The CDR3 DNA follows: TGTGCCAGCAACATCCAGGAGAACACTGAAGCTTTCTTT. The chain joins TRBV12-3 or TRBV12-4 to TRBJ1-1; no definite D call. V lost 7 bases and J lost 1, with 10 bases in between. The CDR3 has 13 residues.

This sequence joins TRBV24-1 and TRBJ2-3; the D is unclear. The CDR3 loop spans 13 amino acids. The V gene lost 12 bases and the J gene lost 6 bases, with 18 bases spanning the gap. Germline-derived CDR1 and CDR2 are KGHDR and SFDVKD. The CDR3 is CAAGSGPGDTQYF. For the CDR3, the DNA is TGTGCCGCCGGCTCCGGGCCCGGCGATACGCAGTATTTT.

V and J are TRBV10-3 and TRBJ1-1; 8 positions agree with TRBD1. The junction had 7 bases not matched to a gene; V was cut back by 6 bases and J by 4 bases. Per germline, CDR1 ENHRY and CDR2 SYGVKD. The CDR3 is 14 amino acids. The CDR3 protein is CAISKTGDGTEAFF. The CDR3 region has the DNA TGTGCCATCAGCAAGACAGGGGACGGCACTGAAGCTTTCTTT.

This clonotype showed up many times. V usage is TRBV7-9 and J usage is TRBJ1-2; TRBD1 matches 10 bases. This CDR3 region has 17 residues. V lost 5 bases to trimming and J lost 4 bases; unmatched junction nucleotides: 13. The germline V gene has CDR1 SEHNR and CDR2 FQNEAQ (reference sequence). This CDR3 is CASSADRGTVKLYGYTF. The CDR3 coding sequence is TGTGCCAGCAGCGCGGACAGGGGGACGGTAAAGCTCTATGGCTACACCTTC.

To note about this clonotype: Its ends do not fully match the called genes, so a read error is possible. The chain couples TRBV7-9 to TRBJ1-1; unclear D gene. Germline CDR1 reads SEHNR; CDR2 reads FQNEAQ (reference sequence). There are 14 residues in the CDR3. The CDR3 protein is CASSIGSLRTEAFF. The CDR3 nucleotides are TGCGCCAGCAGCATCGGCTCCCTGCGGACTGAAGCTTTCTTT. Complete variable domain (other parts from reference TRBV7-9 and TRBJ1-1): DTGVSQNPRHKITKRGQNVTFRCDPISEHNRLYWYRQTLGQGPEFLTYFQNEAQLEKSRLLSDRFSAERPKGSFSTLEIQRTEQGDSAMYLCASSIGSLRTEAFFGQGTRLTVV.

A single count supports this clonotype. The chain employs TRBV19 and TRBJ2-7; either TRBD1 or TRBD2 may supply D (5 bases each). Germline V gene sequence: CDR1 LNHDA, CDR2 SQIVND (reference sequence). The CDR3 spans 15 residues. Trimming cost V 1 base and J 4 bases, with 14 bases left between them. CDR3 DNA: TGTGCCAGTAGTATAGCATCCGGGAAGGGGTACGAGCAGTACTTC. It is translated as CASSIASGKGYEQYF.

V usage is TRBV9 and J usage is TRBJ2-5; the D gene is possibly TRBD2 (6 bases). Trimming took off 4 bases at V and 1 base at J, with 17 bases between the two ends. The CDR3 loop spans 16 amino acids. The germline gives CDR1 SGDLS, CDR2 YYNGEE. CDR3: CASSSRRGWGQETQYF. The CDR3 DNA is TGTGCCAGCAGCTCTAGGAGGGGATGGGGCCAAGAGACCCAGTACTTC.

The chain has TRBV7-3 and TRBJ2-3; 9 nucleotides line up with TRBD2. Trimming took 1 base from V and 1 from J; bases not matched to a gene: 3. The CDR3 extends over 16 amino acids. CDR1 is SGHTA and CDR2 is FQGTGA in the germline V gene. CDR3 in amino acids: CASSLRLAGRTDTQYF. The CDR3 nucleotides read TGTGCCAGCAGCTTAAGGCTAGCGGGACGCACAGATACGCAGTATTTT.

The chain has TRBV7-4 and TRBJ1-1; maybe TRBD1 (6 bases). V lost 5 bases to trimming and J lost 3 bases, with 13 bases between them. Looked up from germline, CDR1 is SGHVT and CDR2 is SQSDAQ. The CDR3 runs to 14 residues. The CDR3 DNA sequence: TGTGCCAGCAGCGTAGGTGGGGGGCACACTGAAGCTTTCTTT. Translation: CASSVGGGHTEAFF.

This clonotype has just one count. The V call is TRBV10-2, the J call TRBJ1-2, with 11 bases lining up with TRBD1. The CDR3 length is 16 residues. CDR1 and CDR2 from the germline V gene are WSHSY and SAAADI. V was clipped by 3 bases and J by 5 bases; unmatched bases: 8. The CDR3 here is CASSEGDRGSRYGYTF. Written as DNA, the CDR3 is TGCGCCAGCAGTGAAGGGGACAGGGGGTCGAGGTATGGCTACACCTTC.

The J gene is TRBJ1-1, the V gene TRBV20-1; D is perhaps TRBD1 (5 bases). Germline CDR1 DFQATT, CDR2 SNEGSKA (reference sequence). This CDR3 comprises 12 residues. Trimming shortened V by 4 bases and J by 4 bases, and 10 bases separated the two germline ends. In nucleotides, the CDR3 is TGCAGTGCTAAGGAGGGGAGCACTGAAGCTTTCTTT. Protein: CSAKEGSTEAFF.

This clonotype was found a few times. The rearrangement joins TRBV7-6 to TRBJ2-1; 8 positions match TRBD1. CDR1 SGHVS and CDR2 FNYEAQ come from the germline V gene. This CDR3 is 14 amino acids long. Germline trimming cut 3 bases from V and 10 bases from J; bases unmatched to any gene: 8. The CDR3 is CASSLTGVRGEQFF. The CDR3, as DNA: TGTGCCAGCAGCTTGACAGGGGTAAGGGGCGAGCAGTTCTTC.

This clonotype was found many times. The genes are TRBV6-5 and TRBJ1-1; TRBD1 matches at 8 bases. CDR3 length equals 15 residues. J was trimmed by 5 bases and V by 0 bases; bases with no gene match: 5. CDR1 is MNHEY, CDR2 SVGAGI, per germline. The CDR3 DNA follows: TGTGCCAGCAGTTACTCGGGCAGGGGGCTAACTGAAGCTTTCTTT. Translation: CASSYSGRGLTEAFF.

Only a few counts were recorded for this clonotype. This chain links TRBV7-6 with TRBJ2-1; TRBD2 matches 11 bases. Germline V gives CDR1 SGHVS, CDR2 FNYEAQ. This CDR3 contains 16 residues. The V gene end was trimmed by 5 bases and the J gene end by 6 bases; junction bases not matched to a gene: 9. CDR3: CASSPGTSGPVNEQFF. In DNA form, the CDR3 reads TGTGCCAGCAGCCCCGGGACTAGCGGACCAGTCAATGAGCAGTTCTTC.

The V and J genes are TRBV20-1 and TRBJ2-7; TRBD2 aligns across 8 bases. The CDR3 is made up of 14 amino acids. The junction had 6 bases not matched to a gene; V was cut back by 1 base and J by 4 bases. Germline V lookup: CDR1 DFQATT, CDR2 SNEGSKA (reference sequence). CDR3 residues: CSARAGSGAYEQYF. The CDR3 DNA sequence: TGCAGTGCTAGAGCCGGTAGCGGGGCTTACGAGCAGTACTTC.

A remark on this clonotype: A clone one base away is much larger, so this may be a read error. The J gene is TRBJ1-6, the V gene TRBV3-1, with D unresolved. There are 19 residues in the CDR3. The germline V gene encodes CDR1 LGHDT and CDR2 YNNKEL (reference sequence). The CDR3 sequence is CASGHSRGVFSSYNSPLHF. Here the CDR3 DNA reads TGTGCCAGCGGCCACTCAAGAGGAGTCTTTAGCTCCTATAATTCACCCCTCCACTTT.

The chain links TRBV24-1 to TRBJ2-2; D unresolved. V lost 0 bases to trimming and J lost 5 bases, with 3 bases between them. The CDR3 loop spans 13 amino acids. CDR1 is KGHDR, CDR2 SFDVKD, per germline. In DNA form, the CDR3 reads TGTGCCACCAGTGATTTGATAACCGGGGAGCTGTTTTTT. Translation: CATSDLITGELFF.

This clonotype was seen at least ten times. The CDR3 is CASRIGNRVGEQYF. The CDR3, as DNA: TGTGCCAGCCGAATTGGGAATAGGGTCGGGGAGCAGTACTTC. The V and J genes are TRBV3-1 and TRBJ2-7; no clear D. This CDR3 spans 14 amino acids. CDR1 LGHDT and CDR2 YNNKEL come from the germline V gene (reference sequence). Between the trimmed V and J ends, which lost 8 bases and 7 bases, there was a span of 21 bases.

This clonotype was seen once. One base away lies a much larger clone, so this may be a sequencing read error. This rearrangement joins TRBV5-4 to TRBJ2-1; 8 bases fit TRBD2. The CDR3 loop spans 15 amino acids. Trimming removed 2 bases from V and 5 bases from J; junction bases left unmatched: 6. Germline-derived CDR1 and CDR2 are SGHNT and YYREEE (reference sequence). DNA for the CDR3: TGTGCCAGCAGCTTAATAGGCGGGGGGAACAATGAGCAGTTCTTC. Protein product: CASSLIGGGNNEQFF.

This chain uses TRBV5-8 with TRBJ1-2, with 9 positions matching TRBD1. CDR3 length: 15 residues. Per the germline V gene, CDR1 is SGHTS and CDR2 is YDEGEE. After removal of 4 bases from V and 2 bases from J, the junction contained 6 bases not matched to a gene. CDR3 amino acids: CASSVRGTGNYGYTF. CDR3 in DNA: TGTGCCAGCAGCGTACGCGGGACAGGGAACTATGGCTACACCTTC.

This clonotype has just a few counts. CDR3 loop: CAISESTVYEQYF. The CDR3 DNA sequence: TGTGCCATCAGTGAGTCGACGGTCTACGAGCAGTACTTC. The chain is built from TRBV10-3 and TRBJ2-7; the D is unclear. The germline CDR1 and CDR2 sequences are ENHRY and SYGVKD. The CDR3 runs to 13 residues. With 0 bases removed from V and 3 bases from J, the gap between germline ends came to 6 bases.